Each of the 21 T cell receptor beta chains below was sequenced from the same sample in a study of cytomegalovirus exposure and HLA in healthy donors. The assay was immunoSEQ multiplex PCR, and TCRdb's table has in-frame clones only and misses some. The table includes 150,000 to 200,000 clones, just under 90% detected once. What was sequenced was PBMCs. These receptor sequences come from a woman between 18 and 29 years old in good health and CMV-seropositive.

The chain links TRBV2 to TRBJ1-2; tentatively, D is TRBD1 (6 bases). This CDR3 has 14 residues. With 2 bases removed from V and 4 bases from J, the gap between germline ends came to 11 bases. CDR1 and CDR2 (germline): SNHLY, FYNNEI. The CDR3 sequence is CASSEPGATYGYTF. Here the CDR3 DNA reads TGTGCCAGCAGTGAACCAGGGGCAACCTATGGCTACACCTTC.

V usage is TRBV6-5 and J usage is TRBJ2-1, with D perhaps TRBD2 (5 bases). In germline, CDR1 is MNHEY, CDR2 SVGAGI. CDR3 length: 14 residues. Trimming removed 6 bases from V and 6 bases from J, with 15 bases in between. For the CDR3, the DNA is TGTGCCAGCAGCCCCAGAAGAAGCGGCAATGAGCAGTTCTTC. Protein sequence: CASSPRRSGNEQFF.

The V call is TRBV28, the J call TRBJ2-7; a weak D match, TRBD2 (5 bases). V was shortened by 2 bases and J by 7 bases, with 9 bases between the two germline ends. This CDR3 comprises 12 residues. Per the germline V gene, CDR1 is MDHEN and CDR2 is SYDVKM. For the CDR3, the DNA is TGTGCCAGCAGTTTAGGGTCGGGGGAGCAGTACTTC. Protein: CASSLGSGEQYF.

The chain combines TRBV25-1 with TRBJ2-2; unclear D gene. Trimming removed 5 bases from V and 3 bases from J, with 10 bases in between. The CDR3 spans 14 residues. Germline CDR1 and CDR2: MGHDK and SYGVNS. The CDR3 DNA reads TGTGCCAGCAGTAAATTACAAGACACCGGGGAGCTGTTTTTT. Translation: CASSKLQDTGELFF. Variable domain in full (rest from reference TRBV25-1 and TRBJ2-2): EADIYQTPRYLVIGTGKKITLECSQTMGHDKMYWYQQDPGMELHLIHYSYGVNSTEKGDLSSESTVSRIRTEHFPLTLESARPSHTSQYLCASSKLQDTGELFFGEGSRLTVL.

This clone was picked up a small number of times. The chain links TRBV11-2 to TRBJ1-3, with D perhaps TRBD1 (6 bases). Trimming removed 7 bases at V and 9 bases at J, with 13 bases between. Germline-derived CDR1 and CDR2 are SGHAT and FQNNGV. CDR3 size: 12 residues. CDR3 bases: TGTGCCAGCACGATACAGGGTGCCACCATATATTTT. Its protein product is CASTIQGATIYF.

The CDR3 DNA reads as TGTGCCAGCAGTTTGACACCCTTCTCCTACAATGAGCAGTTCTTC. Translation gives CASSLTPFSYNEQFF. V usage is TRBV6-6 and J usage is TRBJ2-1; D is unclear. The CDR3 has 15 amino acids. CDR1 and CDR2 from the germline V gene are MNHNY and SVGAGI (reference sequence). V gave up 4 bases and J gave up 0 bases, with 10 bases separating them.

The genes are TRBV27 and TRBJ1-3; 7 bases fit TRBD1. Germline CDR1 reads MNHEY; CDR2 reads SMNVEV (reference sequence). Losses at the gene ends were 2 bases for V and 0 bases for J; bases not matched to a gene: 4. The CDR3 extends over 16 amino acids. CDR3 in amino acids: CASSLRGPGSGNTIYF. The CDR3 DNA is TGTGCCAGCAGTTTAAGGGGGCCTGGCTCTGGAAACACCATATATTTT.

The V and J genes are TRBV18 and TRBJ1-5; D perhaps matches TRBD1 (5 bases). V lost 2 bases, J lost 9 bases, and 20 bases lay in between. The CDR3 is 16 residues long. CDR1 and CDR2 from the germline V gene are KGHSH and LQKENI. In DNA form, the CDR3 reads TGTGCCAGCTCACCAATGATGAGGGGAGGAAGTGGGCCCCAGCATTTT. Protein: CASSPMMRGGSGPQHF.

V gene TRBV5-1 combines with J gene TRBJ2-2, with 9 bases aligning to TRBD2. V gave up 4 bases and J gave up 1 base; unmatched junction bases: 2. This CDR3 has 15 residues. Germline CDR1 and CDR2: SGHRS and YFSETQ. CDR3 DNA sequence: TGCGCCAGCAGCGTTAGCGGGAGGAACACCGGGGAGCTGTTTTTT. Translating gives CASSVSGRNTGELFF.

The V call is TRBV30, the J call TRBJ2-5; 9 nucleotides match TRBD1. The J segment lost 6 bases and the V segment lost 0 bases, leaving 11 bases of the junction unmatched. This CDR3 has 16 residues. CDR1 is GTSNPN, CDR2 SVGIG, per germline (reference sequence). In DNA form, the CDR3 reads TGTGCCTGGAGTGTACGCGGGACAGGGCTCCGGAAGACCCAGTACTTC. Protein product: CAWSVRGTGLRKTQYF.

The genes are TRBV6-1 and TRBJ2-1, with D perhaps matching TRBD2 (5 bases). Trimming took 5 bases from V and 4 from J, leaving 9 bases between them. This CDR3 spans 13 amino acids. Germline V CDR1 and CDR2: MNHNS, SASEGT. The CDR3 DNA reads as TGTGCCAGCAGTCCCACGGGGTACAATGAGCAGTTCTTC. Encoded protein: CASSPTGYNEQFF.

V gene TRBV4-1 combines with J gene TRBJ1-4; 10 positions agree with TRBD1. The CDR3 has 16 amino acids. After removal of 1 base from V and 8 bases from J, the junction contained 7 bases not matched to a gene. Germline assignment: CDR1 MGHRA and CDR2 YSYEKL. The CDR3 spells CASSQGWGTGVEKLFF. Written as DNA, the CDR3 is TGCGCCAGCAGCCAAGGCTGGGGGACAGGGGTCGAAAAACTGTTTTTT.

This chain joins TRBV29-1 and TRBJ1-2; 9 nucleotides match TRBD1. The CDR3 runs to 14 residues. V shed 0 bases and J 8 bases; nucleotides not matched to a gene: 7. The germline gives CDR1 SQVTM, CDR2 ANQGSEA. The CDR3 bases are TGCAGCGTTGAAGATCGGACAGGGGATGACGGCTACACCTTC. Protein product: CSVEDRTGDDGYTF. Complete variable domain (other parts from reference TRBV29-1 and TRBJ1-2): SAVISQKPSRDICQRGTSLTIQCQVDSQVTMMFWYRQQPGQSLTLIATANQGSEATYESGFVIDKFPISRPNLTFSTLTVSNMSPEDSSIYLCSVEDRTGDDGYTFGSGTRLTVV.

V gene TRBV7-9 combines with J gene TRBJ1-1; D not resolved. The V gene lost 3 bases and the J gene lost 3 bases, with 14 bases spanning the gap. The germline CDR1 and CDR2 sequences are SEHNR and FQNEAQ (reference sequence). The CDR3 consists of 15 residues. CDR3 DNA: TGTGCCAGCAGCTTTCTTATACTCGGGGACACTGAAGCTTTCTTT. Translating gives CASSFLILGDTEAFF.

The CDR3 DNA sequence: TGCGCCAGCAGTGATAGGGGCACGAACACCGGGGAGCTGTTTTTT. Its protein is CASSDRGTNTGELFF. The V and J genes are TRBV10-1 and TRBJ2-2, with D perhaps matching TRBD1 (5 bases). Trimming left V 3 bases short and J 0 bases short, with 8 bases between. The CDR3 runs to 15 residues. Germline CDR1 is WNHNN and CDR2 is SYGVQD (reference sequence).

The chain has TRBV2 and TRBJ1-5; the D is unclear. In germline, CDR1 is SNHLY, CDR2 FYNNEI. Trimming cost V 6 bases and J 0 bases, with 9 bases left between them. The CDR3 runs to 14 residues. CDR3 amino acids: CASRRHLSNQPQHF. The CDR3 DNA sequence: TGTGCCAGCAGGCGACATCTTAGCAATCAGCCCCAGCATTTT. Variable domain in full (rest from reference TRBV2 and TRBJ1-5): EPEVTQTPSHQVTQMGQEVILRCVPISNHLYFYWYRQILGQKVEFLVSFYNNEISEKSEIFDDQFSVERPDGSNFTLKIRSTKLEDSAMYFCASRRHLSNQPQHFGDGTRLSIL.

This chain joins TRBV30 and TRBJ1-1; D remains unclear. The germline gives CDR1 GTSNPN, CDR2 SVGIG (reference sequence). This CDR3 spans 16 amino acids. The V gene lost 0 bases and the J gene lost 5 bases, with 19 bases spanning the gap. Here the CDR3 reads CAWSVLSRGLGTEAFF. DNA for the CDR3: TGTGCCTGGAGTGTACTAAGCCGAGGGTTGGGGACTGAAGCTTTCTTT. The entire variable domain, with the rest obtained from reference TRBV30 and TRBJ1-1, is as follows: SQTIHQWPATLVQPVGSPLSLECTVEGTSNPNLYWYRQAAGRGLQLLFYSVGIGQISSEVPQNLSASRPQDRQFILSSKKLLLSDSGFYLCAWSVLSRGLGTEAFFGQGTRLTVV.

In nucleotides, the CDR3 is TGTGCCTGGAGGCGACTAGCGGGCACCGGGGAGCTGTTTTTT. It specifies CAWRRLAGTGELFF. This sequence joins TRBV30 and TRBJ2-2; 10 bases fit TRBD2. The CDR3 totals 14 residues. Trimming took 3 bases from V and 4 from J; bases not matched to a gene: 2. Looked up from germline, CDR1 is GTSNPN and CDR2 is SVGIG (reference sequence).

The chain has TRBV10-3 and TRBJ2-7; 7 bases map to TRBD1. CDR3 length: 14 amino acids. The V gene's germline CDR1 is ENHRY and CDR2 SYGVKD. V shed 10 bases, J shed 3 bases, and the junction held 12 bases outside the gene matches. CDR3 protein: CATPQDRARYEQYF. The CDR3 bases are TGTGCCACACCCCAAGACAGGGCGCGCTACGAGCAGTACTTC.

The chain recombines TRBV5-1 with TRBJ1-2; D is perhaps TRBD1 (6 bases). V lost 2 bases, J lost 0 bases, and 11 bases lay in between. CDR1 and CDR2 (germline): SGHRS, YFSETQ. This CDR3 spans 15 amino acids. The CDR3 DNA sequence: TGCGCCAGCAGCTTTGGGGGGGCGACTAACTATGGCTACACCTTC. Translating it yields CASSFGGATNYGYTF.

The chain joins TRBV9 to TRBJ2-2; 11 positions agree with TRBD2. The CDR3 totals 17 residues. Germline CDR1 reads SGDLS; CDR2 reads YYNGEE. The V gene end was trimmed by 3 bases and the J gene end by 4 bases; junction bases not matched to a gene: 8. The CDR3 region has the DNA TGTGCCAGCAGCGCCCGTAGCGGGAGGGCCCCCACCGGGGAGCTGTTTTTT. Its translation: CASSARSGRAPTGELFF.